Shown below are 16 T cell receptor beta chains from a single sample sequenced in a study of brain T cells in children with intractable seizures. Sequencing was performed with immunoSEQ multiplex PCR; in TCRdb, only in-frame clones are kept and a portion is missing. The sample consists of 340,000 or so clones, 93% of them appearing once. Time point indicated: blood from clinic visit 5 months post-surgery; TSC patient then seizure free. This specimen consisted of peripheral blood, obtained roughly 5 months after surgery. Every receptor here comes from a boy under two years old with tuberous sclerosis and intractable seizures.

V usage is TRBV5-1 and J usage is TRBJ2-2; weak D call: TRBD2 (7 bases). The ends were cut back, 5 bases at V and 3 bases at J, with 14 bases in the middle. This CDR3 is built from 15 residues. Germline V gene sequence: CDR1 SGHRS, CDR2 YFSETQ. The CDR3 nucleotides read TGCGCCAGCAGGGCCGAGGGGGGGTACACCGGGGAGCTGTTTTTT. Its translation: CASRAEGGYTGELFF.

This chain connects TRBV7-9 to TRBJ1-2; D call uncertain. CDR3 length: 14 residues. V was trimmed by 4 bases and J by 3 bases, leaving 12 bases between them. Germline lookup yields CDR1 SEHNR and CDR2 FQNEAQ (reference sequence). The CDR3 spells CASSSTSSDYGYTF. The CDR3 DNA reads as TGTGCCAGCAGCTCCACCAGTTCGGACTATGGCTACACCTTC.

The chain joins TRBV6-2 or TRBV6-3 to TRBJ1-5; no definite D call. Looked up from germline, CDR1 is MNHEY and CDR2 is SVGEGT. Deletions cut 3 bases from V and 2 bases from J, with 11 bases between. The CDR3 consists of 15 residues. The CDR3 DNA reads TGTGCCAGCAGTTATTTGGGATTTGGCAATCAGCCCCAGCATTTT. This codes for CASSYLGFGNQPQHF.

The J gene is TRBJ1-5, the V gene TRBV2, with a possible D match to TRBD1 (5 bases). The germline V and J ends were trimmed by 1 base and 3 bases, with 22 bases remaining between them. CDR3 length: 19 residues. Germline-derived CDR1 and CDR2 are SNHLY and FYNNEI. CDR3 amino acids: CASSEVEPFKGKLNQPQHF. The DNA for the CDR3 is TGTGCCAGCAGTGAAGTAGAGCCCTTCAAGGGGAAACTCAATCAGCCCCAGCATTTT.

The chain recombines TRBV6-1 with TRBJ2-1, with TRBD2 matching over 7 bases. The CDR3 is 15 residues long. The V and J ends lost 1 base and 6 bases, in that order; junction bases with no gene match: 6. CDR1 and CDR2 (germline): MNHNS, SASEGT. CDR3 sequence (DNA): TGTGCCAGCAGTGAAGTGGGCGGGGGTACCAATGAGCAGTTCTTC. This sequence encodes CASSEVGGGTNEQFF.

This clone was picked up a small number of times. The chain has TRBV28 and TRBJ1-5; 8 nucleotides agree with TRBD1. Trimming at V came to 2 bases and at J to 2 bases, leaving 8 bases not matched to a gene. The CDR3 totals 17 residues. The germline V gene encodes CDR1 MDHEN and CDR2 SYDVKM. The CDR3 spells CASSLIQGGWGNQPQHF. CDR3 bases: TGTGCCAGCAGTTTAATACAGGGGGGTTGGGGCAATCAGCCCCAGCATTTT.

DNA for the CDR3: TGTGCCAGCAGCAGTACCGGGACAAAAAGCTTCTATGGCTACACCTTC. Protein sequence: CASSSTGTKSFYGYTF. This chain links TRBV7-8 with TRBJ1-2; TRBD1 is a possible D gene (6 bases). With 5 bases removed from V and 4 bases from J, the gap between germline ends came to 20 bases. CDR1 is SGHVS, CDR2 FQNEAQ, per germline. CDR3 length: 16 residues.

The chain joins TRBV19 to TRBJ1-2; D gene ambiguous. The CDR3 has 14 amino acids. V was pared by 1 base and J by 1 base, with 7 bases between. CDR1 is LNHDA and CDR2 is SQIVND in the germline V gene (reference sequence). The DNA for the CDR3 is TGTGCCAGTAGTATAGGGTCAGGTAACTATGGCTACACCTTC. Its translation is CASSIGSGNYGYTF.

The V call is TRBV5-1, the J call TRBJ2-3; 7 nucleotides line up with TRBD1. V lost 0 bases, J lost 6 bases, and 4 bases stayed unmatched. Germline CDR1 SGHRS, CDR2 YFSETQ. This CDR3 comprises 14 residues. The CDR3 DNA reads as TGCGCCAGCAGCTTGGGAGACAGGGCCGATACGCAGTATTTT. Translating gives CASSLGDRADTQYF.

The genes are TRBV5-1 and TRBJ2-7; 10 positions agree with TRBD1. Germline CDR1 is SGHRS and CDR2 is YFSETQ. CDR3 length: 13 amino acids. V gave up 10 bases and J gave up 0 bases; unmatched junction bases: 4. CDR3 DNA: TGCGCCGAGGACAGGGGGAGCTCCTACGAGCAGTACTTC. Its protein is CAEDRGSSYEQYF.

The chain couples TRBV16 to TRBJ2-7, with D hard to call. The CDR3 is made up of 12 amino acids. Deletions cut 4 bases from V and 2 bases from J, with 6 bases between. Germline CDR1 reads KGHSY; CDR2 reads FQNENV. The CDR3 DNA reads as TGTGCCAGCAGCCTGGTCACCTACGAGCAGTACTTC. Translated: CASSLVTYEQYF.

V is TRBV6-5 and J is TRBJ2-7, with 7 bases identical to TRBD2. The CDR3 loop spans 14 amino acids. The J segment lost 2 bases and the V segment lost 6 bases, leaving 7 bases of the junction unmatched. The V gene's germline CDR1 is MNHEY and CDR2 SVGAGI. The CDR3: CASSRSGATYEQYF. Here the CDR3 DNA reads TGTGCCAGCAGCCGGAGCGGGGCCACCTACGAGCAGTACTTC.

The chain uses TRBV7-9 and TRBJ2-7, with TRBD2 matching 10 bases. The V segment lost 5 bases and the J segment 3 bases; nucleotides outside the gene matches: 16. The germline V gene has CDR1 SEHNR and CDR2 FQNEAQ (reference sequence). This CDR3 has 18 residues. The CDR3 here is CASSPGFGLADRLYEQYF. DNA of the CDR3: TGTGCCAGCAGCCCTGGCTTCGGACTAGCGGACCGTCTCTACGAGCAGTACTTC. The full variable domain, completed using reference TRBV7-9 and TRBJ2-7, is DTGVSQNPRHKITKRGQNVTFRCDPISEHNRLYWYRQTLGQGPEFLTYFQNEAQLEKSRLLSDRFSAERPKGSFSTLEIQRTEQGDSAMYLCASSPGFGLADRLYEQYFGPGTRLTVT.

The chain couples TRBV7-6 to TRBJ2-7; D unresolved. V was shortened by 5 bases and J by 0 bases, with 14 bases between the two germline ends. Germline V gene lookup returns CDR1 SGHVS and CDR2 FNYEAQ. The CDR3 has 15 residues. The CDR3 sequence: CASSPPAPSSYEQYF. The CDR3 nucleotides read TGTGCCAGCAGCCCCCCAGCGCCTAGCTCCTACGAGCAGTACTTC. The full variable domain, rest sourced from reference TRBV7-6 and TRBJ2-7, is GAGVSQSPRYKVTKRGQDVALRCDPISGHVSLYWYRQALGQGPEFLTYFNYEAQQDKSGLPNDRFSAERPEGSISTLTIQRTEQRDSAMYRCASSPPAPSSYEQYFGPGTRLTVT.

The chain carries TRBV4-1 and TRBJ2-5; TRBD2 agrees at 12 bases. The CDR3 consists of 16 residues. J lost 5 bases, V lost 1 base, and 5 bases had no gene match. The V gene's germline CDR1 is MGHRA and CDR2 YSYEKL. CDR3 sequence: CASSQVLAGGRETQYF. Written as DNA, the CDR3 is TGCGCCAGCAGCCAAGTGCTAGCGGGGGGGCGGGAGACCCAGTACTTC.

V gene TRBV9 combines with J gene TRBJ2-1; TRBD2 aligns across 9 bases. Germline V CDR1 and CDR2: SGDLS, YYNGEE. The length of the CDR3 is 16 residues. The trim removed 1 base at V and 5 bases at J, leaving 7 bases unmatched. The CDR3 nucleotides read TGTGCCAGCAGCGTACCGCTAGCGGGAATAGACAATGAGCAGTTCTTC. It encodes CASSVPLAGIDNEQFF.